This is a list of T cell receptor beta chains from one sample in a study of blood T cell repertoires in COVID-19. Repertoires were generated with immunoSEQ multiplex PCR, while TCRdb's copy carries only in-frame clones and drops some. The sample records about 440,000 clones, around 89% being singletons. Material: peripheral blood. Source of these receptors: a woman in her forties or fifties with COVID-19, enrolled during active disease. The CDR3 runs from the conserved cysteine through the conserved F or W. Fields, in order: clone size, J gene, V gene, D gene, CDR3 protein, CDR3 DNA. A D gene is named only where the DNA matches it firmly. Clone size is shown for a subset of rows, as once, few, many or a class of expanded clone.

abundance: few
j_gene: TRBJ1-5
v_gene: TRBV2
d_gene: TRBD1
CDR3aa: CASSARGRDQPQHF
CDR3nt: TGTGCCAGCAGCGCGAGGGGGCGCGATCAGCCCCAGCATTTT

abundance: .
j_gene: TRBJ1-5
v_gene: TRBV9
d_gene: .
CDR3aa: CASSGGYSNQPQHF
CDR3nt: TGTGCCAGCAGCGGGGGCTACAGCAATCAGCCCCAGCATTTT

abundance: .
j_gene: TRBJ2-1
v_gene: TRBV15
d_gene: TRBD2
CDR3aa: CATSREGGVESNEQFF
CDR3nt: TGTGCCACCAGCAGAGAGGGGGGGGTTGAAAGCAATGAGCAGTTCTTC

abundance: many
j_gene: TRBJ1-2
v_gene: TRBV14
d_gene: .
CDR3aa: CASSPSGATYGYTF
CDR3nt: TGTGCCAGCAGCCCTTCTGGGGCTACTTATGGCTACACCTTC

abundance: .
j_gene: TRBJ2-1
v_gene: TRBV11-3
d_gene: .
CDR3aa: CASSLSVDPGTPYNEQFF
CDR3nt: TGTGCCAGCAGCTTAAGCGTGGACCCCGGGACACCGTACAATGAGCAGTTCTTC

abundance: once
j_gene: TRBJ1-1
v_gene: TRBV7-9
d_gene: TRBD1
CDR3aa: CASSSTGLNTEAFF
CDR3nt: TGTGCCAGCAGCTCGACAGGGTTGAACACTGAAGCTTTCTTT

abundance: once
j_gene: TRBJ1-6
v_gene: TRBV25-1
d_gene: TRBD1
CDR3aa: CASSETGVPVTPLHF
CDR3nt: TGTGCCAGCAGTGAGACAGGGGTTCCTGTAACACCCCTCCACTTT

abundance: once
j_gene: TRBJ1-2
v_gene: TRBV6-6
d_gene: .
CDR3aa: CASSYQTDSPLGYTF
CDR3nt: TGTGCCAGCAGTTACCAAACGGACAGTCCTCTTGGCTACACCTTC

abundance: .
j_gene: TRBJ1-2
v_gene: TRBV5-8
d_gene: .
CDR3aa: CASSLAGFDYGYTF
CDR3nt: TGTGCCAGCAGCTTGGCAGGGTTCGACTATGGCTACACCTTC

abundance: .
j_gene: TRBJ1-5
v_gene: TRBV2
d_gene: TRBD1
CDR3aa: CASTGTGGVQPQHF
CDR3nt: TGTGCCAGCACCGGGACAGGGGGCGTTCAGCCCCAGCATTTT

abundance: .
j_gene: TRBJ2-7
v_gene: TRBV3-1/TRBV3-2
d_gene: .
CDR3aa: CASSQDPFREQYF
CDR3nt: TGTGCCAGCAGCCAAGACCCTTTCCGGGAGCAGTACTTC

abundance: .
j_gene: TRBJ2-7
v_gene: TRBV5-1
d_gene: TRBD1
CDR3aa: CASSGDRDSAYEQYF
CDR3nt: TGCGCCAGCAGCGGCGACCGGGACAGCGCCTACGAGCAGTACTTC

abundance: .
j_gene: TRBJ2-7
v_gene: TRBV4-1
d_gene: .
CDR3aa: CASSQNIVTGRAYEQYF
CDR3nt: TGCGCCAGCAGCCAAAATATTGTGACAGGACGGGCCTACGAGCAGTACTTC

abundance: .
j_gene: TRBJ1-2
v_gene: TRBV25-1
d_gene: .
CDR3aa: CASSRDNILGGYTF
CDR3nt: TGTGCCAGCTCCCGGGACAATATCCTTGGAGGCTACACCTTC

abundance: .
j_gene: TRBJ2-4
v_gene: TRBV6-5
d_gene: .
CDR3aa: CASSPAQGAKNIQYF
CDR3nt: TGTGCCAGCAGTCCCGCTCAGGGAGCCAAAAACATTCAGTACTTC

abundance: .
j_gene: TRBJ2-5
v_gene: TRBV7-2
d_gene: .
CDR3aa: CASSLARETQYF
CDR3nt: TGTGCCAGCAGCTTAGCGAGAGAGACCCAGTACTTC

abundance: .
j_gene: TRBJ2-4
v_gene: TRBV7-9
d_gene: TRBD1
CDR3aa: CASSSGQGMDIQYF
CDR3nt: TGTGCCAGCAGCTCTGGACAGGGGATGGACATTCAGTACTTC

abundance: .
j_gene: TRBJ1-2
v_gene: TRBV6-1
d_gene: .
CDR3aa: CASSEARGWDYGYTF
CDR3nt: TGTGCCAGCAGTGAAGCGCGGGGGTGGGACTATGGCTACACCTTC

abundance: .
j_gene: TRBJ2-1
v_gene: TRBV9
d_gene: TRBD1
CDR3aa: CASSRGGTWENYNEQFF
CDR3nt: TGTGCCAGCAGCCGAGGGGGCACTTGGGAGAATTACAATGAGCAGTTCTTC

abundance: .
j_gene: TRBJ1-2
v_gene: TRBV25-1
d_gene: .
CDR3aa: CASSESRDLPWDGYTF
CDR3nt: TGTGCCAGCAGTGAATCCAGGGATCTCCCTTGGGATGGCTACACCTTC

abundance: .
j_gene: TRBJ2-3
v_gene: TRBV6-5
d_gene: TRBD2
CDR3aa: CASLAGGITDTQYF
CDR3nt: TGTGCCAGCCTAGCGGGGGGGATCACAGATACGCAGTATTTT